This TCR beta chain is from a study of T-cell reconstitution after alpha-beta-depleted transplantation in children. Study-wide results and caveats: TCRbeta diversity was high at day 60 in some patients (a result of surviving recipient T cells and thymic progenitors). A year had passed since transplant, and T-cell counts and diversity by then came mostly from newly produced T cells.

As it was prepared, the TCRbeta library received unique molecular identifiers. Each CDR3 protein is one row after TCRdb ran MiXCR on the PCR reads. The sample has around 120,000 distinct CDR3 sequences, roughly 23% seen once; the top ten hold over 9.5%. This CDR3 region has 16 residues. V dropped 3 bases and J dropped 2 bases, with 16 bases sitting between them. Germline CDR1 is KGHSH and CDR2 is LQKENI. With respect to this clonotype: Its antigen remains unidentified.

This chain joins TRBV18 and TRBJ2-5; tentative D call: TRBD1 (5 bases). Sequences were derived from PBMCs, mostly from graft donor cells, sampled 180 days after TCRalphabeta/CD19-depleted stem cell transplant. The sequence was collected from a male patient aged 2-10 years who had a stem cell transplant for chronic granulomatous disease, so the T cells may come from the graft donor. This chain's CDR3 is CASSPYTVGRQETQYF. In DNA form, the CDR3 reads TGTGCCAGCTCACCTTACACGGTGGGGCGTCAAGAGACCCAGTACTTC.